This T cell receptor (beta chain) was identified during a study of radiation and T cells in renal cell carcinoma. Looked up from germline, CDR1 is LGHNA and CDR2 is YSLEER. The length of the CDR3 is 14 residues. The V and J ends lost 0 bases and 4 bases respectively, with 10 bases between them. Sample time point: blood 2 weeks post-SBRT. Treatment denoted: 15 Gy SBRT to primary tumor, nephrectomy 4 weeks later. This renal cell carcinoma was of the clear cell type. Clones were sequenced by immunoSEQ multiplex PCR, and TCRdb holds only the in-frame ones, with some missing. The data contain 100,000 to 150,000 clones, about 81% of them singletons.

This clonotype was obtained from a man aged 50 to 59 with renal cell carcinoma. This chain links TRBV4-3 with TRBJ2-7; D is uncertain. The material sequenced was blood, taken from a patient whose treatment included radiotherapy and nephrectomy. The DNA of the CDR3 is TGCGCCAGCAGCCAAGATGGTGACTTATACGAGCAGTACTTC. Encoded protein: CASSQDGDLYEQYF.